These T cell receptor beta chains were read from a single sample in a study of cytomegalovirus exposure and HLA in healthy donors. Profiled with immunoSEQ multiplex PCR; TCRdb holds only in-frame clones, not every one. The sample has about 77,000 clones; around 79% are singletons. Sequencing used PBMCs. Receptors were obtained from a man between 35 and 55 years old in good health and CMV-seronegative. Both conserved end residues are part of each CDR3. A D gene is named only where the DNA matches it firmly. Size is stated for part of the rows, as once, few or many counts, or as a class when the clone is expanded.

d_call	j_call	clone_size	v_call	cdr3_nt	cdr3_aa
TRBD2	TRBJ2-5	-	TRBV18	TGTGCCAGCTCCCATCCGGACGGGAGGGTCTTGGAGACCCAGTACTTC	CASSHPDGRVLETQYF
TRBD1	TRBJ1-1	-	TRBV19	TGTGCCAGTAGTATAGCCGGACAGGGCGTAGGGGCTTTCTTT	CASSIAGQGVGAFF
TRBD2	TRBJ2-3	-	TRBV27	TGTGCCAGCAGTTGGAGGCTAGCGGGACTACCAGATACGCAGTATTTT	CASSWRLAGLPDTQYF
-	TRBJ1-1	-	TRBV7-2	TGTGCCAGCAGCTTAGCTGAGACAGGTATTTCTGAAGCTTTCTTT	CASSLAETGISEAFF
-	TRBJ1-2	-	TRBV10-2	TGCGCCAGCAGTGAAGCGGCGGAGGCTGGGTACTATGGCTACACCTTC	CASSEAAEAGYYGYTF
-	TRBJ2-2	-	TRBV11-3	TGTGCCAGCAGCTTCTCCTCCGGGGGGAACACCGGGGAGCTGTTTTTT	CASSFSSGGNTGELFF
-	TRBJ1-1	-	TRBV7-2	TGTGCCAGCAGCCCGACGAAAGGGGTCACTGAAGCTTTCTTT	CASSPTKGVTEAFF
-	TRBJ1-4	few	TRBV5-1	TGCGCCAGCAAGATGCTGGGGGGGGTAAATGAAAAACTGTTTTTT	CASKMLGGVNEKLFF
TRBD2	TRBJ2-2	-	TRBV29-1	TGCAGCGTTGGCAGCGGGAGGACCGGGGAGCTGTTTTTT	CSVGSGRTGELFF
-	TRBJ1-4	once	TRBV30	TGTGCCTGGAGTGGGACGCGGGAGGGCGAAAAACTGTTTTTT	CAWSGTREGEKLFF
-	TRBJ1-2	few	TRBV18	TGTGCCAGCTCACCGATCGCCGCAGGGGTGGACTATGGCTACACCTTC	CASSPIAAGVDYGYTF
TRBD1	TRBJ1-2	-	TRBV5-6	TGTGCCAGCAGCCCACAGGGGGCGGGTGGCTACACCTTC	CASSPQGAGGYTF
-	TRBJ2-7	-	TRBV28	TGTGCCAGCAAACCCGCGTTCGGACTATTTTACGAGCAGTACTTC	CASKPAFGLFYEQYF
TRBD1	TRBJ1-2	-	TRBV19	TGTGCCAGTAGTGCCCGACCGGGACAGGGGGCCTATGGCTACACCTTC	CASSARPGQGAYGYTF
-	TRBJ2-3	-	TRBV2	TGTGCCAGCAAGGAGGGACTGAACACAGATACGCAGTATTTT	CASKEGLNTDTQYF